The 14 T cell receptor beta chains listed next were all sequenced from one sample in a study of T cells after posttransplantation cyclophosphamide. The data were produced by immunoSEQ multiplex PCR, yet TCRdb's version contains in-frame clones alone and is incomplete. Recorded here are approximately 24,000 clones, none singletons. The sample taken for sequencing was PBMCs. These receptors all stem from a man aged 50 to 59 in good health, CMV-negative, and a related stem cell transplant donor.

This clone was counted at least ten times. The chain employs TRBV12-5 and TRBJ2-7; 8 nucleotides agree with TRBD1. CDR1 and CDR2 from the germline V gene are LGHNT and FRNRAP. The CDR3 is 15 amino acids. The J segment lost 6 bases and the V segment lost 6 bases, leaving 13 bases of the junction unmatched. The CDR3 coding sequence is TGTGCTAGTGGGACAGGGGTACATTCAGGCTTCGAGCAGTACTTC. Its protein product is CASGTGVHSGFEQYF.

This clone was seen ten or more times. This sequence joins TRBV6-5 and TRBJ2-1, with 9 bases that match TRBD1. V shed 4 bases, J shed 4 bases, and the junction held 8 bases outside the gene matches. This CDR3 is built from 16 residues. Germline V gene data show CDR1 as MNHEY and CDR2 as SVGAGI. The CDR3 DNA reads TGTGCCAGCAGTTCTTCCGGGACAGGGACATACAATGAGCAGTTCTTC. It codes for CASSSSGTGTYNEQFF.

In its sample, this clone was seen many times. J is TRBJ2-3 and V is TRBV6-1; 8 nucleotides match TRBD2. Germline V CDR1 and CDR2: MNHNS, SASEGT. The CDR3 runs to 14 residues. V dropped 5 bases and J dropped 8; count of bases not matched to a gene: 9. The CDR3: CASSSRGGEGTQYF. DNA of the CDR3: TGTGCCAGCAGTAGCCGGGGGGGCGAAGGTACGCAGTATTTT.

This clone was picked up many times. This chain joins TRBV27 and TRBJ2-7; TRBD1 aligns across 10 bases. The germline V gene has CDR1 MNHEY and CDR2 SMNVEV (reference sequence). The CDR3 totals 18 residues. The V gene end was trimmed by 6 bases and the J gene end by 0 bases; junction bases not matched to a gene: 14. For the CDR3, the DNA is TGTGCCAGCAGCTATAGGCGACAGGGGGCGGCTAGCTCCTACGAGCAGTACTTC. Translating it yields CASSYRRQGAASSYEQYF.

This clone was counted many times. The chain has TRBV5-1 and TRBJ2-7; 10 bases align to TRBD1. CDR1 SGHRS and CDR2 YFSETQ come from the germline V gene. Trimming at V came to 0 bases and at J to 5 bases, leaving 2 bases not matched to a gene. This CDR3 contains 14 residues. The chain's CDR3 is CASSLVGTGDEQYF. For the CDR3, the DNA is TGCGCCAGCAGCTTGGTGGGGACAGGGGACGAGCAGTACTTC.

This clone was recorded many times. The J gene is TRBJ2-7, the V gene TRBV5-1; 8 positions agree with TRBD1. The CDR3 covers 14 residues. V gave up 0 bases and J gave up 6 bases; unmatched junction bases: 5. CDR1 SGHRS and CDR2 YFSETQ come from the germline V gene. The CDR3 DNA reads as TGCGCCAGCAGCTTGGGAGGACAGGGAGGCGAGCAGTACTTC. It codes for CASSLGGQGGEQYF.

Many counts were recorded for this clone. The chain recombines TRBV6-5 with TRBJ1-6; D is uncertain. V lost 2 bases and J 9 bases, leaving 14 bases between the germline ends. The CDR3 runs to 15 residues. The germline CDR1 and CDR2 sequences are MNHEY and SVGAGI. The CDR3 protein is CASSYKRGLGSPLHF. The DNA of the CDR3 is TGTGCCAGCAGTTACAAACGAGGTCTGGGTTCACCCCTCCACTTT.

At least ten counts were recorded for this clone. The chain recombines TRBV5-1 with TRBJ2-2, with TRBD2 as a possible D gene (5 bases). Per germline, CDR1 SGHRS and CDR2 YFSETQ. V lost 2 bases to trimming and J lost 5 bases, with 16 bases between them. The CDR3 totals 16 residues. The CDR3: CASSLRASRGTGELFF. The CDR3 region has the DNA TGCGCCAGCAGCTTACGGGCTTCCCGGGGAACCGGGGAGCTGTTTTTT.

This clone showed up many times. The J gene is TRBJ2-7, the V gene TRBV7-9; TRBD1 might be the D (5 bases). The CDR3 totals 15 residues. Deletions cut 5 bases from V and 0 bases from J, with 14 bases between. The V gene's germline CDR1 is SEHNR and CDR2 FQNEAQ (reference sequence). The CDR3 spells CASSPRALSSYEQYF. In nucleotides, the CDR3 is TGTGCCAGCAGCCCCAGGGCGCTTAGCTCCTACGAGCAGTACTTC.

This clone was detected many times. The chain couples TRBV7-8 to TRBJ2-7, with 11 bases aligning to TRBD2. Germline lookup yields CDR1 SGHVS and CDR2 FQNEAQ. This CDR3 has 16 residues. With V trimmed by 0 bases and J by 3 bases, 4 bases remained unmatched. The CDR3 DNA reads as TGTGCCAGCAGCTTAGCGGGACTAGCGGCCGTCTACGAGCAGTACTTC. It translates to CASSLAGLAAVYEQYF.

This clone has a count of ten or more. The genes are TRBV10-1 and TRBJ2-1; 10 bases are shared with TRBD1. The germline V gene has CDR1 WNHNN and CDR2 SYGVQD (reference sequence). This CDR3 contains 16 residues. After removal of 0 bases from V and 6 bases from J, the junction contained 5 bases not matched to a gene. The CDR3: CASSESRQGAGNEQFF. The CDR3 coding sequence is TGCGCCAGCAGTGAGTCGCGACAGGGGGCGGGCAATGAGCAGTTCTTC.

This clone has ten or more counts. V and J are TRBV4-1 and TRBJ1-2; a possible D gene is TRBD1 (5 bases). The germline gives CDR1 MGHRA, CDR2 YSYEKL. V was pared by 1 base and J by 0 bases, with 9 bases between. The CDR3 runs to 15 residues. For the CDR3, the DNA is TGCGCCAGCAGCCAAGTATCCAGGGCTAACTATGGCTACACCTTC. It codes for CASSQVSRANYGYTF.

Ten or more counts support this clone. One end of the junction fails to match germline, which may point to a read error. V and J are TRBV29-1 and TRBJ1-3, with 9 nucleotides matching TRBD1. The germline V gene encodes CDR1 SQVTM and CDR2 ANQGSEA. This CDR3 region has 15 residues. Written as DNA, the CDR3 is TGCAGCGTTAAAGAACAGGGGGCTGGTGGAAACACCATATATTTT. Translation gives CSVKEQGAGGNTIYF. The full variable domain, completed using reference TRBV29-1 and TRBJ1-3, is SAVISQKPSRDICQRGTSLTIQCQVDSQVTMMFWYRQQPGQSLTLIATANQGSEATYESGFVIDKFPISRPNLTFSTLTVSNMSPEDSSIYLCSVKEQGAGGNTIYFGEGSWLTVV.

CDR3 loop: CASTGEQGHPYNEQFF. CDR3 DNA: TGTGCCAGCACGGGGGAGCAAGGGCACCCCTACAATGAGCAGTTCTTC. The rearrangement uses TRBV9 and TRBJ2-1; weak D call: TRBD2 (6 bases). This CDR3 has 16 amino acids. V lost 6 bases and J lost 2, with 18 bases in between. CDR1 and CDR2 from the germline V gene are SGDLS and YYNGEE.